These T cell receptor beta chains were read from a single sample in a study of OX40 agonist ivuxolimab in advanced cancers. The protocol was immunoSEQ multiplex PCR, while the TCRdb copy is restricted to in-frame clones and leaves out a portion. The repertoire holds more than 100,000 clones, just under 95% seen once, with 0.15% to 0.16% in the top ten. Material: CD4+ or CD8+ T cells sorted from blood, obtained in a trial of the OX40 agonist ivuxolimab. These receptors were taken from an adult with an advanced solid tumor such as melanoma, head and neck, liver or kidney cancer. Each CDR3 is given without its conserved first and last residue.

>TRBV7-2|TRBJ1-2
ASSPGDDRKLYGYT
>TRBV6-1|TRBJ1-2
ASSAASTNYGYT
>TRBV28|TRBJ1-2
ASSDTGGGYT
>TRBV19|TRBJ2-2
ASSIELANRRTNTGELF
>TRBV28|TRBJ1-6
ASSLPGSPLH
>TRBV6-5|TRBJ2-1
ASSYTGGVYYNEQF
>TRBV9|TRBJ2-3
ASSDDVGQGSDTQY
>TRBV7-2|TRBJ2-1
ASSFGLHNEQF
>TRBV18|TRBJ1-4
ASSRPGPTNEKLF
>TRBV18|TRBJ2-7
ASSMGQGGQY
>TRBV18|TRBJ2-2
ASSPGGGNTGELF
>TRBV11-2|TRBJ2-7
ASSFLSGRDHEQY
>TRBV19|TRBJ2-5
ASSIPTSGGSTQY
>TRBV5-4|TRBJ1-2
ASSETGNYGYT
>TRBV7-8|TRBJ2-1
ASSLGGTGSEQF
>TRBV14|TRBJ1-1
ASSQVRGQGRLGGTEAF
>TRBV5-1|TRBJ2-3
ASSLGIEGTDTQY
>TRBV28|TRBJ2-7
ASSATFYEQY
>TRBV14|TRBJ2-3
ASSQVGGSGTDTQY
>TRBV2|TRBJ2-6
ASSGMKGSGANVLT
>TRBV7-6|TRBJ2-1
ASSSQLAGHNNEQF
>TRBV4-2|TRBJ2-5
ASSQDLQETQY
>TRBV5-1|TRBJ2-2
ASSFSRGANTGELF
>TRBV5-1|TRBJ2-7
ASSMSERGRDEQY
>TRBV28|TRBJ1-5
ASGRDSSNQPQH
>TRBV19|TRBJ2-5
ASSPVGAPQETQY
>TRBV12-5|TRBJ2-5
ASGLGRQQY
>TRBV5-1|TRBJ2-7
ASSWGQRYSYEQY
>TRBV4-3|TRBJ1-2
ASSPDPRGSYGYT
>TRBV19|TRBJ1-4
ASSLGTGNEKLF
>TRBV5-1|TRBJ1-1
ASSPWAGTSNTEAF
>TRBV20-1|TRBJ2-5
SASKGETQY